This TCR beta chain was recorded in a study of blood T cell repertoires in COVID-19 (dated by TCRdb to the early 2020s). Study-wide context: Collaborator samples came from the United States, Italy and Spain and covered acute and convalescent phases of COVID-19. The material from the prospective study consisted of cDNA or gDNA derived from T cells, B-cell-depleted T cells, or PBMCs. Subjects who had been exposed to COVID-19, were actively infected with it, or had recovered from it provided the deeply sampled blood TCRbeta repertoires that made up the dataset. The repertoires were released in a freely available public database meant as a resource for research on the immune response to SARS-CoV-2. The samples were drawn from two sources: the first 160 participants of the ongoing ImmuneRACE study, and 950 to 1,500 subjects contributed by 6 global collaborators. Nearly every sample came with metadata listing a de-identified subject ID, COVID-19 status, age in years and sex. Where HLA class I and class II types were available, the types were taken from metadata supplied by the sample provider, not from assay-based typing.

At one collaborating source in Seattle, patients were enrolled during active infection and were followed longitudinally through the course of disease. Collaborating institutions collected whole blood in K2EDTA tubes following their own protocols. For TCRbeta analysis, collaborator samples were shipped as frozen whole blood, as isolated PBMCs, or as DNA extracted from either sample type. The immunoSEQ Assay, a bias-controlled multiplex PCR, was used to amplify TCRbeta CDR3 regions from genomic DNA. On the authors' methods: The number of nucleated cells in each sample was estimated by amplification of reference gene primers within the assay. Sequence reads were collapsed and filtered to measure the absolute abundance of every unique TCRbeta CDR3 rearrangement. For each sample, productive Simpson clonality was calculated as the square root of Simpson's diversity index over productive rearrangements. Drawn from immuneACCESS, this table holds only the in-frame rearrangements with V and J called that TCRdb kept. Clones are partly lost; checked studies trace under half to an unresolved V gene and leave the rest unexplained. The V and J calls and clone size come from that table; D and trimming were worked out from the DNA. This sample comprises approximately 440,000 clones, 70% to 90% of them detected only once. 10% to 15% of the sample rests with the top ten.

Findings and caveats that apply to the study as a whole: Clinical and demographic metadata were provided uncurated, with the amount varying by source and participant.

As concerns this clone: Its antigen target is currently unknown. No qualities accompany the bases; no much larger clone lies one base away.

Sequenced: peripheral blood. This TCR was recovered from a woman between 45 and 60 years old with COVID-19, enrolled during active disease.

For the CDR3, the sequence is CASSYPGNQPQHF. The DNA reads TGTGCCAGCAGTTACCCAGGCAATCAGCCCCAGCATTTT. The receptor chain draws on TRBV6-6 and TRBJ1-5; the D segment cannot be called with confidence. The cysteine opens and the phenylalanine closes a CDR3 of 13 amino acids. Of the read, only the CDR3 DNA is kept; its 39 bases are in frame from base 1. Sequences MNHNY (CDR1) and SVGAGI (CDR2) are obtained from the germline V gene (reference sequence). V sheds 2 bases and J sheds 2 bases, leaving 4 bases between their ends.